These 5 T cell receptor beta chains originate from one sample sequenced in a study of cytomegalovirus exposure and HLA in healthy donors. Both 60 Vbeta primers and 13 Jbeta primers went into the PCR. Data came from immunoSEQ multiplex PCR; TCRdb stores just in-frame clones and leaves some out. Its table lists approximately 96,000 clones. Sequences were obtained from PBMCs. The receptors originated from a girl aged 5 to 17 in good health and CMV-seropositive.

V usage is TRBV11-2 and J usage is TRBJ1-3; unclear D gene. V was cut by 6 bases and J by 0 bases, with 12 bases left in between. Germline assignment: CDR1 SGHAT and CDR2 FQNNGV. The CDR3 contains 15 residues. This CDR3 reads CASSPGVSSGNTIYF. For the CDR3, the DNA is TGTGCCAGCAGTCCCGGAGTTAGCTCTGGAAACACCATATATTTT.

This chain joins TRBV18 and TRBJ1-2, with D perhaps matching TRBD1 (5 bases). The CDR3 covers 13 residues. Trimming removed 2 bases from V and 6 bases from J, with 10 bases in between. Germline V gene data show CDR1 as KGHSH and CDR2 as LQKENI. The CDR3, as DNA: TGTGCCAGCTCACCATCTGCGGGGGATGGCTACACCTTC. Residues: CASSPSAGDGYTF.

The chain has TRBV29-1 and TRBJ2-5; 12 positions match TRBD1. The length of the CDR3 is 15 residues. Germline V gene data show CDR1 as SQVTM and CDR2 as ANQGSEA. V dropped 5 bases and J dropped 5; count of bases not matched to a gene: 9. CDR3 region: CSVTRDRGRGETQYF. In nucleotides, the CDR3 is TGCAGCGTTACCCGGGACAGGGGGCGCGGGGAGACCCAGTACTTC. The full variable domain, rest sourced from reference TRBV29-1 and TRBJ2-5, is SAVISQKPSRDICQRGTSLTIQCQVDSQVTMMFWYRQQPGQSLTLIATANQGSEATYESGFVIDKFPISRPNLTFSTLTVSNMSPEDSSIYLCSVTRDRGRGETQYFGPGTRLLVL.

The genes are TRBV28 and TRBJ1-2; TRBD1 aligns across 11 bases. V lost 6 bases and J lost 6; bases outside the gene matches: 27. CDR3 length: 21 residues. Germline V gene lookup returns CDR1 MDHEN and CDR2 SYDVKM. The CDR3 is CASSDMDRTGGAGRNINGYTF. For the CDR3, the DNA is TGTGCCAGCAGCGATATGGATAGGACAGGGGGCGCCGGCCGAAACATAAATGGCTACACCTTC.

The chain carries TRBV9 and TRBJ2-2, with a possible D match to TRBD1 (5 bases). The V and J ends lost 2 bases and 7 bases respectively, with 21 bases between them. Germline-derived CDR1 and CDR2 are SGDLS and YYNGEE. The CDR3 loop spans 17 amino acids. The CDR3 here is CASSVGNTVGAGGELFF. In DNA form, the CDR3 reads TGTGCCAGCAGCGTGGGGAATACAGTAGGGGCCGGCGGGGAGCTGTTTTTT.